The T cell receptor (beta chain) under discussion was sequenced for a study of T cell responses to AZD1222 COVID-19 vaccine. Broader study findings: Variant regions that are unmutated are reportedly the target of nearly half of spike-specific TCRs.

Losses at the gene ends were 4 bases for V and 2 bases for J; bases not matched to a gene: 6. CDR3 length equals 16 residues. CDR1 is MNHEY, CDR2 SVGEGT, per germline. Remarks on this clone: Its antigen is not known.

The table came from immunoSEQ multiplex PCR; TCRdb's copy has only in-frame clones and leaves some out. The table records 95,000 to 150,000 clones, over 75% of them present only once. The source material was peripheral blood, sampled 28 days after the second dose of the MenACWY control vaccine. This chain joins TRBV6-2 or TRBV6-3 and TRBJ2-3; 10 positions match TRBD2. The TCR originated in an adult who received the MenACWY meningococcal vaccine as a control. DNA for the CDR3: TGTGCCAGCAGTTCCTACCTAGCGGGGGCCACAGATACGCAGTATTTT. Protein sequence: CASSSYLAGATDTQYF.